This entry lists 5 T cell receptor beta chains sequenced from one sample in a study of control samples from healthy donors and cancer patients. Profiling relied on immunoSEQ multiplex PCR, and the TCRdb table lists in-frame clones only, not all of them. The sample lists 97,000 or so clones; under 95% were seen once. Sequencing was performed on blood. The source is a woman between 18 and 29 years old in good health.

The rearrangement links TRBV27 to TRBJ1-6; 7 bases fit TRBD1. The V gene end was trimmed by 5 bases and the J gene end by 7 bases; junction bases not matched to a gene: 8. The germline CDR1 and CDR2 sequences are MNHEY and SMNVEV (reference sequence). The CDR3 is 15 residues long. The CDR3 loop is CASSPGDSSNSPLHF. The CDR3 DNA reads TGTGCCAGCAGTCCGGGGGACAGCTCGAATTCACCCCTCCACTTT.

The CDR3 sequence is CASSPGPPKDAEAFF. CDR3 coding DNA: TGTGCCAGCTCACCCGGGCCTCCTAAGGATGCTGAAGCTTTCTTT. This chain joins TRBV18 and TRBJ1-1; no clear D gene. The CDR3 totals 15 residues. V lost 3 bases and J lost 6, with 17 bases in between. CDR1 and CDR2 (germline): KGHSH, LQKENI.

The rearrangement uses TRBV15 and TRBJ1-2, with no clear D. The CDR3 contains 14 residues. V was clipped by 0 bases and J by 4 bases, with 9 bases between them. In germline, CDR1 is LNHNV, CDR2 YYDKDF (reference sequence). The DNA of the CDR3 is TGTGCCACCAGCAGAGATGGGATGGGCTATGGCTACACCTTC. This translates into CATSRDGMGYGYTF.

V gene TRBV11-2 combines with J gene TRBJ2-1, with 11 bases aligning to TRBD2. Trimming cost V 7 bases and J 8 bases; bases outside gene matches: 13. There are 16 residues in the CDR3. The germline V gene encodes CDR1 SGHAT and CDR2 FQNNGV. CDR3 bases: TGTGCCAGCACAAATAGCGGGGGGGTAGATTGGGATGAGCAGTTCTTC. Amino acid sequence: CASTNSGGVDWDEQFF.

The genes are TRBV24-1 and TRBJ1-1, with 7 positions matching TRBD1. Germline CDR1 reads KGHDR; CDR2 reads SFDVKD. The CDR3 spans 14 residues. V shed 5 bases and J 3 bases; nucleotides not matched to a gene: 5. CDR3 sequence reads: CATSAGGRDTEAFF. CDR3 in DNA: TGTGCCACCAGTGCAGGGGGGAGGGACACTGAAGCTTTCTTT.